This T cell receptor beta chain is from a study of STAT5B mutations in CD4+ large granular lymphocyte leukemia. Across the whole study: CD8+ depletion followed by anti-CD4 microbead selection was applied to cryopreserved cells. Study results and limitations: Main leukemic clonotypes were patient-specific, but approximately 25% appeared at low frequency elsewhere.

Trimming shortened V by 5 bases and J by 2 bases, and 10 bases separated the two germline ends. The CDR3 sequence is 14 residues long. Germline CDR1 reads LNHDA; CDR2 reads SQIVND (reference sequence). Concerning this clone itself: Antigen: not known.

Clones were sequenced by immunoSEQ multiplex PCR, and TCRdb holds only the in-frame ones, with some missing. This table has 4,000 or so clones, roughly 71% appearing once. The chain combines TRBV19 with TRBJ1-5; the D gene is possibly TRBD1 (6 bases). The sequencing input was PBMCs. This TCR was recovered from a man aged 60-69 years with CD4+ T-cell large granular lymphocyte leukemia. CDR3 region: CASSPHRGNQPQHF. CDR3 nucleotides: TGTGCCAGTAGTCCTCACAGGGGCAATCAGCCCCAGCATTTT.